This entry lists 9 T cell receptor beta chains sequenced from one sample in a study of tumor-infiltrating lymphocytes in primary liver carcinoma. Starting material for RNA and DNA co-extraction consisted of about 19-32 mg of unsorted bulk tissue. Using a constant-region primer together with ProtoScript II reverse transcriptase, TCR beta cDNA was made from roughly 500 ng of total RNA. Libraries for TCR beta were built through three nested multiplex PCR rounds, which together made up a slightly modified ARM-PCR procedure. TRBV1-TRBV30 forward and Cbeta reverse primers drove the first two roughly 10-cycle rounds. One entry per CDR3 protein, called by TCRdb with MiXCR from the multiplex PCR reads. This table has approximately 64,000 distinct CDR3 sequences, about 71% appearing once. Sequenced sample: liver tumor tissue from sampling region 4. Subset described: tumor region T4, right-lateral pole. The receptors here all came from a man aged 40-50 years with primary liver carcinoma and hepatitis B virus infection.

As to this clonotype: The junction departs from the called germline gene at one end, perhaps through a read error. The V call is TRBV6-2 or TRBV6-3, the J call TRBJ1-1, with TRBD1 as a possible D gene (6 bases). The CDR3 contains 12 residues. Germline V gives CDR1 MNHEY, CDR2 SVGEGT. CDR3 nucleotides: TGTGCCAGTGGGACACGTAACACTGAAGCTCTCTTT. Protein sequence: CASGTRNTEALF.

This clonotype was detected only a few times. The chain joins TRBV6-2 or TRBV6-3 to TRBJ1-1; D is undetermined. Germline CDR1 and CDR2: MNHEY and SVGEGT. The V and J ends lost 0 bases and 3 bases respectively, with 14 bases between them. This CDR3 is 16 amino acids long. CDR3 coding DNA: TGTGCCAGCAGTTACTCGCTGGTTTACCACCACACTGAAGCTTTCTTT. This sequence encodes CASSYSLVYHHTEAFF.

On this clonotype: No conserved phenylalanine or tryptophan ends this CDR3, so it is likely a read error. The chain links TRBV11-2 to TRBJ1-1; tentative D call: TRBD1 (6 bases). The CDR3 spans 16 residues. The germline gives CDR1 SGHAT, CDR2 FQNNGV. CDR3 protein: CDSSRCRAGVFTEAFS. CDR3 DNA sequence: TGTGACAGCAGCCGATGTAGGGCAGGGGTCTTCACTGAAGCTTTCTCT.

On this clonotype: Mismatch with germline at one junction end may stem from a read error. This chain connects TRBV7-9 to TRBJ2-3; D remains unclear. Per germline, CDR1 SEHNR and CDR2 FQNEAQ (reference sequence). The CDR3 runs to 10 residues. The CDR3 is CAWSTDTWYF. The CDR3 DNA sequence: TGTGCTTGGAGCACAGATACGTGGTACTTT.

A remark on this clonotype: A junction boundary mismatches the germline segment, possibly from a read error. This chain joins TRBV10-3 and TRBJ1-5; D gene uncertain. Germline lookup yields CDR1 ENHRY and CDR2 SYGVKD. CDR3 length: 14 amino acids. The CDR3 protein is CAISEYEDDQPQHF. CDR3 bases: TGTGCCATCAGTGAGTATGAGGATGATCAACCCCAGCATTTT.

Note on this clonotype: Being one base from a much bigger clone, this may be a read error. The CDR3, as DNA: TGTGCCAGCATCTTGGTTACAGAGACCCAGTACTTC. Translated: CASILVTETQYF. The chain combines TRBV5-5 with TRBJ2-5, with D unresolved. The CDR3 has 12 amino acids. Germline loops: CDR1 SGHKS, CDR2 YYEKEE (reference sequence).

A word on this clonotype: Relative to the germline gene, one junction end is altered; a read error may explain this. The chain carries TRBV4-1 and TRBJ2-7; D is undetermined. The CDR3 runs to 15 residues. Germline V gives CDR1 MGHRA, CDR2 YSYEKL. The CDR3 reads CASIQIGPNSYEQYF. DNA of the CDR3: TGCGCCAGCATCCAAATCGGGCCCAACTCCTACGAGCAGTACTTC.

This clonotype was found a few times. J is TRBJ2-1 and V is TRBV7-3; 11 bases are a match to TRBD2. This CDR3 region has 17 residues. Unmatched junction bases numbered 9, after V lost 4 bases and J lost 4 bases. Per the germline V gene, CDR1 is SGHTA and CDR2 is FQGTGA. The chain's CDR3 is CASSSGLAGQTYNEQFF. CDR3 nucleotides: TGTGCCAGCAGCTCCGGACTAGCGGGCCAGACTTACAATGAGCAGTTCTTC.

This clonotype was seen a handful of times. The CDR3 loop reads CASSPTGQGSSTDTQYF. DNA for the CDR3: TGTGCCAGCAGTCCAACCGGCCAAGGGAGCAGCACAGATACGCAGTATTTT. The chain carries TRBV28 and TRBJ2-3, with D maybe TRBD2 (5 bases). This CDR3 has 17 amino acids. V was trimmed by 5 bases and J by 0 bases, leaving 18 bases between them. Germline V CDR1 and CDR2: MDHEN, SYDVKM.